Presented here are 3 T cell receptor beta chains from one specimen sequenced in a study of blood T cell repertoires in COVID-19. Generated by immunoSEQ multiplex PCR, the TCRdb table keeps only in-frame clones and is missing some. This table holds 300,000 to 350,000 clones, around 91% found once. Sequencing was performed on PBMCs or T cells enriched from blood (not recorded which). Every receptor here comes from a woman under 30 with acute COVID-19.

Comment on this clone: At one end, the junction sequence differs from germline, possibly due to a read error. The chain uses TRBV12-3 or TRBV12-4 and TRBJ2-7; D call uncertain. The CDR3 is 11 residues long. The CDR3 here is CASSLSQVLDF. CDR3 nucleotides: TGTGCCAGCAGTTTGAGCCAGGTTTTGGACTTC.

The chain recombines TRBV19 with TRBJ1-5; D not resolved. The CDR3 has 17 residues. V dropped 0 bases and J dropped 0 bases, with 12 bases sitting between them. The germline gives CDR1 LNHDA, CDR2 SQIVND (reference sequence). The CDR3: CASSIDRRVDSNQPQHF. The CDR3 DNA sequence: TGTGCCAGTAGTATAGATCGGAGGGTCGATAGCAATCAGCCCCAGCATTTT.

The chain joins TRBV11-2 to TRBJ1-1; the match to TRBD1 covers 10 bases. V lost 4 bases and J lost 3; bases outside the gene matches: 11. The length of the CDR3 is 17 residues. Germline CDR1 and CDR2: SGHAT and FQNNGV. CDR3 amino acids: CASSSPPGQGRDTEAFF. Here the CDR3 DNA reads TGTGCCAGCAGCTCACCGCCGGGACAGGGGAGGGACACTGAAGCTTTCTTT.